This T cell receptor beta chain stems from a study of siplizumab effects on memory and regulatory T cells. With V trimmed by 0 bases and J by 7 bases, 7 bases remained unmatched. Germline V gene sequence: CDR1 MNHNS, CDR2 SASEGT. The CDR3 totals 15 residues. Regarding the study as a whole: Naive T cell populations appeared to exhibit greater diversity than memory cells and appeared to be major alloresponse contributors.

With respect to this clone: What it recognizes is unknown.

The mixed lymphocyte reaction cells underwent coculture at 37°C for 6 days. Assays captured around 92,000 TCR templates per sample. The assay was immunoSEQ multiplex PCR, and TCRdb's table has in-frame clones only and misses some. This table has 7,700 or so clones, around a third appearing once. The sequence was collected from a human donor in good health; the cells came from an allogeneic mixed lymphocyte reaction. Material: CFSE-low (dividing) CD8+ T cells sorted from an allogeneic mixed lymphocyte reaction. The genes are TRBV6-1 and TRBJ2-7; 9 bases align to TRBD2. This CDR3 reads CASSEADSGSWEQYF. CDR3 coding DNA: TGTGCCAGCAGTGAAGCCGATAGCGGGAGTTGGGAGCAGTACTTC.